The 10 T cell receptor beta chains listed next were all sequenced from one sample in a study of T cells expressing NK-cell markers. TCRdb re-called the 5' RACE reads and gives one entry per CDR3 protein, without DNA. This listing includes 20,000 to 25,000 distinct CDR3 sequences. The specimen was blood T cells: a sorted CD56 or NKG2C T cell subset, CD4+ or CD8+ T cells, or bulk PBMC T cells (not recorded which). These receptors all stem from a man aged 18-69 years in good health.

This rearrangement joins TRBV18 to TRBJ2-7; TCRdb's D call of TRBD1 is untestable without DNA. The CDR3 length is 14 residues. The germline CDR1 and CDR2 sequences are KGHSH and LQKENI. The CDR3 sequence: CASSLGQGFHEQYF. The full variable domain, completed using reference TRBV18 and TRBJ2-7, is NAGVMQNPRHLVRRRGQEARLRCSPMKGHSHVYWYRQLPEEGLKFMVYLQKENIIDESGMPKERFSAEFPKEGPSILRIQQVVRGDSAAYFCASSLGQGFHEQYFGPGTRLTVT.

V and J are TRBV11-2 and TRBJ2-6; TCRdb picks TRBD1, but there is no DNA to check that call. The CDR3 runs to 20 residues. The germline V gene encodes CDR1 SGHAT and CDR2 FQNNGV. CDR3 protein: CASSLRVLTGGVSGANVLTF.

CDR3 loop: CSASHRGMNTIYF. This sequence joins TRBV20-1 and TRBJ1-3; TCRdb calls TRBD1, which cannot be checked without DNA. This CDR3 is 13 amino acids long. Germline CDR1 reads DFQATT; CDR2 reads SNEGSKA (reference sequence).

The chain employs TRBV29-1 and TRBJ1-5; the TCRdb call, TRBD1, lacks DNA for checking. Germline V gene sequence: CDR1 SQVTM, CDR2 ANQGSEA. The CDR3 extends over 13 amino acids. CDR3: CSVQQGANQPQHF.

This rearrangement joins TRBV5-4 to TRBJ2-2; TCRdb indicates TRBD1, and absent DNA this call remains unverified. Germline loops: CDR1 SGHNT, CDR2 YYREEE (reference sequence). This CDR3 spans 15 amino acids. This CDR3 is CASSLEGRSTGELFF.

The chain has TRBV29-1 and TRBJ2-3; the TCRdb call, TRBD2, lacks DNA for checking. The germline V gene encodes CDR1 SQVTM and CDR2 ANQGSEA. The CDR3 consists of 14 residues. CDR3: CSAQSGSGADTQYF.

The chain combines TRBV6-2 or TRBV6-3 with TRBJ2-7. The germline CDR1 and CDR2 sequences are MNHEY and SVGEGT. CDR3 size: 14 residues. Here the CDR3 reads CASRTGRLSYEQYF.

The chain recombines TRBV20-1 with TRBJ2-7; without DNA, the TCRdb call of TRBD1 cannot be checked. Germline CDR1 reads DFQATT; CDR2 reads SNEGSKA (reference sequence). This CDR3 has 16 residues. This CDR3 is CSARDLGATSSYEQYF.

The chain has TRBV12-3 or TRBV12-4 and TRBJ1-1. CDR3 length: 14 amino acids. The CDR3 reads CASSLTGASAEAFF.

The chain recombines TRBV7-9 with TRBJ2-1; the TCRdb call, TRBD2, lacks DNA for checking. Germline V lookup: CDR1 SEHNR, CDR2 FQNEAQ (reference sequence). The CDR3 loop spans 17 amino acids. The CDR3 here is CATSGLAGADFYNEQFF.